These T cell receptor beta chains were read from a single sample in a study of blood T cells in healthy people across ages. TCRdb fed the 5' RACE reads into MiXCR, producing one record per CDR3 protein. The sample shows hundreds of thousands of distinct CDR3 sequences, approximately 48% of them seen only once. Sequencing used blood. The receptors were gathered from a man between 60 and 70 years old in good health. Both conserved end residues are part of each CDR3. D genes are given only for firm matches. A clone size is listed for some rows: how often the clone was seen (once, few, many), or a class if it is expanded.

V gene	D gene	clone size	J gene	CDR3 DNA	CDR3 protein
TRBV12-3/TRBV12-4	TRBD2	NA	TRBJ2-5	TGTGCCGTTACGACTAGCGGGGGGGAGGGTGAGACCCAGTACTTC	CAVTTSGGEGETQYF
TRBV9	NA	few	TRBJ2-7	TGTGCCAGCAGCGTAGAACCGGGGCAGGAATACGAGCAGTACTTC	CASSVEPGQEYEQYF
TRBV5-1	NA	NA	TRBJ1-2	TGCGCCAGCAGCTCAGATAGCTTTCGGTATGGCTACACCTTC	CASSSDSFRYGYTF
TRBV7-9	NA	once	TRBJ1-4	TGTGCCAGCAGCTTAGGGAGCAGCAGGGCGGAAAAACTGTTTTTT	CASSLGSSRAEKLFF
TRBV13	NA	few	TRBJ2-3	TGTGCCAGCAGCCCACCTACCGGGACCGGACTGAGCACAGATACGCAGTATTTT	CASSPPTGTGLSTDTQYF
TRBV27	NA	NA	TRBJ1-1	TGTGCCAGCAGTTCGCCCTCAGGGGCCACTGAAGCTTTCTTT	CASSSPSGATEAFF
TRBV3-1	TRBD1	few	TRBJ1-5	TGTGCCAGCAGCCAAGGTTCAGGGGGCGACAATCAGCCCCAGCATTTT	CASSQGSGGDNQPQHF
TRBV28	NA	few	TRBJ1-1	TGTGCCAGCAGTTCCTTCCTATTTAATGGGAACACTGAAGCTTTCTTT	CASSSFLFNGNTEAFF
TRBV14	NA	few	TRBJ2-7	TGTGCCAGCAGCCAATCGTCCGAGCAGTACTTC	CASSQSSEQYF
TRBV12-3/TRBV12-4	NA	few	TRBJ1-4	TGTGCCAGCAGGACCGGGACACATGAAAAACTGTTTTTT	CASRTGTHEKLFF
TRBV14	NA	NA	TRBJ2-6	TGTGCCAGTCCTCGGGACCCTGGGACCAACGTCCTGACTTTC	CASPRDPGTNVLTF
TRBV30	NA	few	TRBJ2-7	TGTGCCTGCCAAACCAGGGAGAGCTCCTACGAGCAGTACTTC	CACQTRESSYEQYF
TRBV11-2	TRBD2	NA	TRBJ2-4	TGTGCCAGCAGCTTGGGGGGACTAGCGGGGGGCCAAAACATTCAGTACTTC	CASSLGGLAGGQNIQYF
TRBV2	NA	many	TRBJ2-3	TGTGCCAGCAGTGTTGGCCTAAACACAGATACGCAGTATTTT	CASSVGLNTDTQYF
TRBV3-1	NA	NA	TRBJ1-6	TGTGCCAGCAGCCAAGTCTCGACGTCCATCCCCCTCCACTTT	CASSQVSTSIPLHF
TRBV7-2	NA	few	TRBJ2-1	TGTGCCAGCCATGGACGGCAGGCCTACAATGAGCAGTTCTTC	CASHGRQAYNEQFF
TRBV20-1	NA	few	TRBJ1-2	TGCAGGGCAACCCTCGGACAGAGATATGGCTACACCTTC	CRATLGQRYGYTF
TRBV20-1	TRBD2	NA	TRBJ2-3	TGCAGTGCTCACCACCGGGGGGGAGGCACAGATACGCAGTATTTT	CSAHHRGGGTDTQYF
TRBV20-1	NA	NA	TRBJ2-3	TGCAGTGCGAGGGGTGCCAAATCCACAGATACGCAGTATTTT	CSARGAKSTDTQYF
TRBV7-9	NA	NA	TRBJ2-1	TGTGCCAGCAGCTTCAAGGGCATTGATGAGCAGTTCTTC	CASSFKGIDEQFF
TRBV4-3	TRBD2	NA	TRBJ2-7	TGCGCCAGCAGCCTTGGAGCGGGGAGCATCGAGCAGTACTTC	CASSLGAGSIEQYF
TRBV9	NA	NA	TRBJ2-7	TGTGCCAGCAGCCTAGCTGAGGGGACCTACGAGCAGTACTTC	CASSLAEGTYEQYF
TRBV7-2	TRBD2	NA	TRBJ2-1	TGTGCCAGCAGCTTAGGGGCGGGGGGACCGCATGAGCAGTTCTTC	CASSLGAGGPHEQFF
TRBV6-5	NA	NA	TRBJ2-1	TGTGCCAGCGGTTCGACTATCATCAATGAGCAGTTCTTC	CASGSTIINEQFF
TRBV5-1	NA	NA	TRBJ2-3	TGCGCCAGCAGCAACGGAGAGACAGATACGCAGTATTTT	CASSNGETDTQYF
TRBV11-3	TRBD1	NA	TRBJ2-5	TGTGCCAGCAGCTACGGGACAGGGTACGAGACCCAGTACTTC	CASSYGTGYETQYF
TRBV18	TRBD1	NA	TRBJ1-2	TGTGCCAGCTCACCCAACACAGGGGGATCTAACTATGGCTACACCTTC	CASSPNTGGSNYGYTF
TRBV12-3/TRBV12-4	NA	many	TRBJ1-2	TGTGCCAGCAGCCTCCGCGGTGGCTACACCTTC	CASSLRGGYTF
TRBV12-3/TRBV12-4	TRBD2	NA	TRBJ2-7	TGTGCCAGCAGGTCTATTAGCGGGGGTTACAATGAGCAGTACTTC	CASRSISGGYNEQYF
TRBV27	TRBD1	once	TRBJ1-6	TGTGCCAGCAGTCCACAGGGGGCCACCTCCTATAATTCACCCCTCCACTTT	CASSPQGATSYNSPLHF
TRBV4-1	NA	NA	TRBJ2-1	TGCGCCAGCAGCCAAGATCAGTTGATAGCGCCATACAATGAGCAGTTCTTC	CASSQDQLIAPYNEQFF
TRBV10-3	NA	NA	TRBJ2-1	TGTGCCATCAGTGACAGAAACAATGAGCAGTTCTTC	CAISDRNNEQFF
TRBV12-3/TRBV12-4	TRBD2	NA	TRBJ2-1	TGTGCCAGCAGTATAGGCGGGGGGCGGGATGGTGAGCAGTTCTTC	CASSIGGGRDGEQFF
TRBV7-2	NA	NA	TRBJ2-6	TGTGCCAGCAGCTTACGGGGCTCATCCTCCGGGGCCAACGTCCTGACTTTC	CASSLRGSSSGANVLTF
TRBV5-1	TRBD2	few	TRBJ2-7	TGCGCCAGCAGCTTCTGGACTAGCGGGGACCCATACGAGCAGTACTTC	CASSFWTSGDPYEQYF
TRBV2	NA	few	TRBJ2-5	TGTGCCAGCAGTGGAGACACGCGAGGGACCCAGTACTTC	CASSGDTRGTQYF
TRBV6-2/TRBV6-3	NA	NA	TRBJ2-7	TGTGCCAGCAGTTGGGGAATGAACGAGCAGTACTTC	CASSWGMNEQYF
TRBV12-3/TRBV12-4	NA	NA	TRBJ2-7	TGTGCCAGCAGTTTAGTAACAGGGGAGGGCGAGCAGTACTTC	CASSLVTGEGEQYF
TRBV7-2	TRBD1	NA	TRBJ2-5	TGTGCCAGCAGCTTCACAGGGGCGCAAGAGACCCAGTACTTC	CASSFTGAQETQYF
TRBV3-1	NA	few	TRBJ2-7	TGTGCCAGCAGCCAGCACCTCGGGGGGCTCTACGAGCAGTACTTC	CASSQHLGGLYEQYF
TRBV7-8	NA	once	TRBJ1-5	TGTGCCAGCAGCTTAAGGCACACGAACGATCAGCCCCAGCATTTT	CASSLRHTNDQPQHF
TRBV12-3/TRBV12-4	NA	few	TRBJ1-2	TGTGCCAGCAGTTTAACGGTCTATGGCTACACCTTC	CASSLTVYGYTF
TRBV16	NA	many	TRBJ1-1	TGTGCCAGCAGCCAATCCGTAGAGACTGAAGCTTTCTTT	CASSQSVETEAFF
TRBV6-5	TRBD2	few	TRBJ2-3	TGTGCCAGCAGCCGACTAGCGGTCGCAGATACGCAGTATTTT	CASSRLAVADTQYF
TRBV7-2	NA	NA	TRBJ2-1	TGTGCCAGCAGCTTAGGGGGTTCGGGGGTCTCCAGCAATGAGCAGTTCTTC	CASSLGGSGVSSNEQFF
TRBV7-9	NA	few	TRBJ1-2	TGTGCCGGAAGGAGGGGGGCCTACGGCTACACCTTC	CAGRRGAYGYTF
TRBV7-2	NA	NA	TRBJ2-1	TGTGCCAGAAGCTTATCGAGGGGCCCTGAGCAGTTCTTC	CARSLSRGPEQFF
TRBV11-1	NA	few	TRBJ1-1	TGTGCCAGCAGCTTAGAGGGGCGGAACACTGAAGCTTTCTTT	CASSLEGRNTEAFF